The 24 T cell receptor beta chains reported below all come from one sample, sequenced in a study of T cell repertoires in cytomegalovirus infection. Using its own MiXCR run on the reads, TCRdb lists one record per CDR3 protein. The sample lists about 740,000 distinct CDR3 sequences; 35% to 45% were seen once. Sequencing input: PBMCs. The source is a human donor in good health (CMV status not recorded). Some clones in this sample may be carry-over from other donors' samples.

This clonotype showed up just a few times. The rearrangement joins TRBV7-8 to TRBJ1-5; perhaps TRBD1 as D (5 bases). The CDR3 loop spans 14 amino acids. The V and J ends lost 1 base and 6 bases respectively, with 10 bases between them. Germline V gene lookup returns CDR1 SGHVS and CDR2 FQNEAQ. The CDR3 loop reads CASSLVQGAQPQHF. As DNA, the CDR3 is TGTGCCAGCAGCTTAGTTCAGGGTGCTCAGCCCCAGCATTTT. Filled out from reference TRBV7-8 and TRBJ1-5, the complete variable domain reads GAGVSQSPRYKVAKRGQDVALRCDPISGHVSLFWYQQALGQGPEFLTYFQNEAQLDKSGLPSDRFFAERPEGSVSTLKIQRTQQEDSAVYLCASSLVQGAQPQHFGDGTRLSIL.

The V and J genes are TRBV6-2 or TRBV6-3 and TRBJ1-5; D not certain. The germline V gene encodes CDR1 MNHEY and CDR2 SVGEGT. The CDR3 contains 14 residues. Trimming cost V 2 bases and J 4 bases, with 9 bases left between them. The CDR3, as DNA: TGTGCCAGCAGTTACACGGCAGAAAATCAGCCCCAGCATTTT. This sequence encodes CASSYTAENQPQHF.

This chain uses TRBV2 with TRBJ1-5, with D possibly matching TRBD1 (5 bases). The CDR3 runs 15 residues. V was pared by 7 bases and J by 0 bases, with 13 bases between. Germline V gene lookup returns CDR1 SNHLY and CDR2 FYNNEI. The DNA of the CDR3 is TGTGCCAGCACCAGGGACGTTTCTAGCAATCAGCCCCAGCATTTT. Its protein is CASTRDVSSNQPQHF. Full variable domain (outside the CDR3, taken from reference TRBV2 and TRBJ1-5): EPEVTQTPSHQVTQMGQEVILRCVPISNHLYFYWYRQILGQKVEFLVSFYNNEISEKSEIFDDQFSVERPDGSNFTLKIRSTKLEDSAMYFCASTRDVSSNQPQHFGDGTRLSIL.

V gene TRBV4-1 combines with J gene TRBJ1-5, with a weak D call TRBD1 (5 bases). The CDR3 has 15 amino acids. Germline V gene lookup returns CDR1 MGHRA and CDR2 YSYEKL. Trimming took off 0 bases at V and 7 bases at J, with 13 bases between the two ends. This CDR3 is CASSQDSGLGQPQHF. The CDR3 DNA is TGCGCCAGCAGCCAAGACTCAGGGTTGGGCCAGCCCCAGCATTTT.

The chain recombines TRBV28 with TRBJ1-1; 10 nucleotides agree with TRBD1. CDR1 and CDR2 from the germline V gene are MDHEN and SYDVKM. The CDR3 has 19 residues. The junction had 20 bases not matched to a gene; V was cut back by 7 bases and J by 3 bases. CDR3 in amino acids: CASTTRIRDRGFGDTEAFF. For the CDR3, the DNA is TGTGCCAGCACCACCAGGATCCGGGACAGGGGATTCGGGGACACTGAAGCTTTCTTT.

CDR3 region: CASSPTGVPIHYEQYF. In DNA, the CDR3 is TGTGCCAGCAGCCCGACAGGGGTGCCAATTCACTACGAGCAGTACTTC. The chain joins TRBV12-3 or TRBV12-4 to TRBJ2-7; the match to TRBD1 covers 8 bases. CDR3 length: 16 residues. V gave up 6 bases and J gave up 3 bases; unmatched junction bases: 13.

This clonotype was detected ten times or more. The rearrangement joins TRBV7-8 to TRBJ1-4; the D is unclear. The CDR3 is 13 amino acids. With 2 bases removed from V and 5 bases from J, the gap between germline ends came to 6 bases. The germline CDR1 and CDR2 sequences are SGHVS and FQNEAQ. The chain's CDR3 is CASSLRRNEKLFF. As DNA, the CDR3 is TGTGCCAGCAGCTTAAGACGGAATGAAAAACTGTTTTTT.

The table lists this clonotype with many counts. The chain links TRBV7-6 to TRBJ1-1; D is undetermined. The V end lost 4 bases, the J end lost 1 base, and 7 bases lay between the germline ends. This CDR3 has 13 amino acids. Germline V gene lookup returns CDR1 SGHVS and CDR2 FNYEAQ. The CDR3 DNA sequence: TGTGCCAGCAGCTCTCTAAGGAACACTGAAGCTTTCTTT. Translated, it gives CASSSLRNTEAFF.

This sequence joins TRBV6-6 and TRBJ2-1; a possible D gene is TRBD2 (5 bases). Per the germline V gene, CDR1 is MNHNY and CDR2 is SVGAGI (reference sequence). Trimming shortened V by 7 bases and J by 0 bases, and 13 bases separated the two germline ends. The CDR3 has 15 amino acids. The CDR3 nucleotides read TGTGCCAGCAAAAAAATAAGCGGCTCCTACAATGAGCAGTTCTTC. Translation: CASKKISGSYNEQFF.

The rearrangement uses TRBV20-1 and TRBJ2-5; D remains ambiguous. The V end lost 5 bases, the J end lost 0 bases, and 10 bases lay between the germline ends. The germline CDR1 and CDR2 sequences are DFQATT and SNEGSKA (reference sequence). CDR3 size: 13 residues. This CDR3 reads CSAPTLNQETQYF. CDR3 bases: TGCAGTGCTCCGACACTCAACCAAGAGACCCAGTACTTC.

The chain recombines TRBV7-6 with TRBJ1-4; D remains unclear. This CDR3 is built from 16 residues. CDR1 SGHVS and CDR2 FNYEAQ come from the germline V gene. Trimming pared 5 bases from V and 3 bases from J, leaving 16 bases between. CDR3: CASSPKTYTSNEKLFF. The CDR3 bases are TGTGCCAGCAGCCCAAAGACCTACACATCTAATGAAAAACTGTTTTTT.

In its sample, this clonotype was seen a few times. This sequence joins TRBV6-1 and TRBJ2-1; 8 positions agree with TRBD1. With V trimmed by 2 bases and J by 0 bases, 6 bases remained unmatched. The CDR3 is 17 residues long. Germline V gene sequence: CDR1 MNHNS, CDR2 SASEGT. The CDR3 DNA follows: TGTGCCAGCAGTGAAACCGACAGGGGCTTCTCCTACAATGAGCAGTTCTTC. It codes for CASSETDRGFSYNEQFF.

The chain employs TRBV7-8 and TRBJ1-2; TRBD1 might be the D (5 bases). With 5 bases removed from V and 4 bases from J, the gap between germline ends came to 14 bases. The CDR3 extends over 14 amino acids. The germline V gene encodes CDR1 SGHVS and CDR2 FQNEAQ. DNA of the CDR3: TGTGCCAGCAGCCCCGGGGGTCTGGGCTATGGCTACACCTTC. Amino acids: CASSPGGLGYGYTF.

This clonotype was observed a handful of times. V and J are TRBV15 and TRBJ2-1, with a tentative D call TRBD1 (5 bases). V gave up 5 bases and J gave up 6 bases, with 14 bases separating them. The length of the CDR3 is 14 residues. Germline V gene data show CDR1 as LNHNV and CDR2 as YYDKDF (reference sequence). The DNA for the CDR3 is TGTGCCACCAGCCCACCTGGACAAGTCAATGAGCAGTTCTTC. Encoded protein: CATSPPGQVNEQFF.

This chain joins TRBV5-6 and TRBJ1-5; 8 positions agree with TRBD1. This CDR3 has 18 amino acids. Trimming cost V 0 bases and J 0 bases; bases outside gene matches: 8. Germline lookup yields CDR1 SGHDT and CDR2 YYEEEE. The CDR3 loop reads CASSLGTGTRYSNQPQHF. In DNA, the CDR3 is TGTGCCAGCAGCTTGGGGACAGGGACCCGCTATAGCAATCAGCCCCAGCATTTT.

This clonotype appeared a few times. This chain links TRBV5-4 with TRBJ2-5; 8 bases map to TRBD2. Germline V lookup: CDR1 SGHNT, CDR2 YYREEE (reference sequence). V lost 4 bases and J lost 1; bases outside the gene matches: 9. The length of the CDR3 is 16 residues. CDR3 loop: CASSPTVAGSQETQYF. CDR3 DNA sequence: TGTGCCAGCAGCCCGACAGTAGCGGGATCCCAAGAGACCCAGTACTTC.

This chain's CDR3 is CASSQVPTSGGKIQETQYF. CDR3 DNA: TGCGCCAGCAGCCAAGTCCCGACTAGCGGGGGGAAGATCCAAGAGACCCAGTACTTC. The chain carries TRBV4-1 and TRBJ2-5; 13 nucleotides match TRBD2. Looked up from germline, CDR1 is MGHRA and CDR2 is YSYEKL. The CDR3 extends over 19 amino acids. With 1 base clipped from V and 1 base from J, the junction kept 9 bases outside the gene matches.

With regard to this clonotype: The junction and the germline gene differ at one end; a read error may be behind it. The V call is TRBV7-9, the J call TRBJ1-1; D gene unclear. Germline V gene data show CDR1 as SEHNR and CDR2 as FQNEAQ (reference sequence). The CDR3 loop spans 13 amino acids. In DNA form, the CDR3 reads TGTGCCAGCAGCTTAGAGGCCCCCACTGAAGCTGTCTTT. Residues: CASSLEAPTEAVF.

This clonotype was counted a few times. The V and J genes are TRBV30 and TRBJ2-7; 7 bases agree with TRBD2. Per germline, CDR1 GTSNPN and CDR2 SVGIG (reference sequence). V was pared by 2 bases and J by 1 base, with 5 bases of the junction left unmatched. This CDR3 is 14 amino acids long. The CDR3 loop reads CAWSRGGLSYEQYF. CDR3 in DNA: TGTGCCTGGAGTCGCGGGGGACTATCCTACGAGCAGTACTTC.

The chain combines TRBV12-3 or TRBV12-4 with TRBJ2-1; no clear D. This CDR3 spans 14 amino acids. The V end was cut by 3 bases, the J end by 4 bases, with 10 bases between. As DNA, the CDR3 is TGTGCCAGCAGTTTCAATGTCTGGTACAATGAGCAGTTCTTC. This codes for CASSFNVWYNEQFF.

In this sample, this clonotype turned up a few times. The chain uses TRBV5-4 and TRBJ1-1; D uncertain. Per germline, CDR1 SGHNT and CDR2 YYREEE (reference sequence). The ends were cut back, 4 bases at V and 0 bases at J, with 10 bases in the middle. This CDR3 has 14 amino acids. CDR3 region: CASSPVSVNTEAFF. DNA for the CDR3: TGTGCCAGCAGCCCGGTTTCGGTGAACACTGAAGCTTTCTTT.

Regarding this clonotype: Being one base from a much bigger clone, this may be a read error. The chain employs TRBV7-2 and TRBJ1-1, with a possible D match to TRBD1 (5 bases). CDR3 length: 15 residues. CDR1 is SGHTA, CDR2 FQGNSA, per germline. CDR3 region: CASSPVGTAGTESFF. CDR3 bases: TGTGCCAGCAGCCCAGTCGGGACGGCGGGGACTGAATCTTTCTTT.

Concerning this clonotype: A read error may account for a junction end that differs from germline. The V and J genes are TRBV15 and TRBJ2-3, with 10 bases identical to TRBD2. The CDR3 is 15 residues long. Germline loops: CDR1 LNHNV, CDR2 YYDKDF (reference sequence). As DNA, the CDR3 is TGTTCCACCAGCAGGAGCGGGGGGGGCACAGATACGCAGTATTTT. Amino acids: CSTSRSGGGTDTQYF.

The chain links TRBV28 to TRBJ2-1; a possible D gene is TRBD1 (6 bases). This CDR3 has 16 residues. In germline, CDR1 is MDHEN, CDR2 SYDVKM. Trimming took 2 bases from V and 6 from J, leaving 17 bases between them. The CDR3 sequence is CASSLRYRAIRNEQFF. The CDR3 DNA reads TGTGCCAGCAGTTTAAGGTACAGGGCTATCCGCAATGAGCAGTTCTTC.